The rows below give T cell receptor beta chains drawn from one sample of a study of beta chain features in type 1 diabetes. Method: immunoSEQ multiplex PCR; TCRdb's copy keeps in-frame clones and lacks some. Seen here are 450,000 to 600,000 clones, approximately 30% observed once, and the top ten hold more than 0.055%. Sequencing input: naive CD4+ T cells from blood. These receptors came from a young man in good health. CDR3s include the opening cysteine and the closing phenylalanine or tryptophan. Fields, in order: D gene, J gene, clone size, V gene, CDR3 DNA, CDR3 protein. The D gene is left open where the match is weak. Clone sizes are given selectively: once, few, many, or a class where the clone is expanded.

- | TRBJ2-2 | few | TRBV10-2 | TGCGCCAGCAGTGATCCCAGCGGAGGGAACACCGGGGAGCTGTTTTTT | CASSDPSGGNTGELFF
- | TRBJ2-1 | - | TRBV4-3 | TGCGCCAGCAGCCCAAGGAGGGAGATGTCCTACAATGAGCAGTTCTTC | CASSPRREMSYNEQFF
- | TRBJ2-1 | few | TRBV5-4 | TGTGCCAGCAGCTTGGGCGGGCCTACCTACAATGAGCAGTTCTTC | CASSLGGPTYNEQFF
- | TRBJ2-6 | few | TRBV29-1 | TGCAGCGTCGCAAGCTCTGGGGCCAACGTCCTGACTTTC | CSVASSGANVLTF
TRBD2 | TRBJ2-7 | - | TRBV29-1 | TGCAGCGCCCAACGACTAGCGGGAGCGGAAGAGCAGTACTTC | CSAQRLAGAEEQYF
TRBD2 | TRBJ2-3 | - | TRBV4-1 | TGCGCCAGCAGCCAAGATTGGCTAGCGGGAGGGAGCACAGATACGCAGTATTTT | CASSQDWLAGGSTDTQYF
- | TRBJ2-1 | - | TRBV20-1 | TGCAGTGCAGAAAGGGGTAATGAGCAGTTCTTC | CSAERGNEQFF
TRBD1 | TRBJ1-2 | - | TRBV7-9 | TGTGCCAGCAGTCGGGACAGCTATGGCTACACCTTC | CASSRDSYGYTF
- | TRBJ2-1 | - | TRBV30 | TGTGCCTGGAGGGGCGACAGTCTTCCGGAGAATGAGCAGTTCTTC | CAWRGDSLPENEQFF
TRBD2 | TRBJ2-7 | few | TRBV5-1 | TGCGCCAGCAGCTTGGCCACGGGAGGGCCCAACGAGCAGTACTTC | CASSLATGGPNEQYF
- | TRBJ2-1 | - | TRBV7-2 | TGTGCCAGCAGTCCCCGGGAGTCATCCTACAATGAGCAGTTCTTC | CASSPRESSYNEQFF
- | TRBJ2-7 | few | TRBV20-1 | TGCAGTGCCTTGAACTACGAGCAGTACTTC | CSALNYEQYF
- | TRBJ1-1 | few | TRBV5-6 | TGTGCCAGCAGCTGGGGACGGTTGAACACTGAAGCTTTCTTT | CASSWGRLNTEAFF
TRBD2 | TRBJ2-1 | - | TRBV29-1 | TGCAGCGTTGAAGGGGAGGCGGGAGCGTCTTTCGGTGAGCAGTTCTTC | CSVEGEAGASFGEQFF
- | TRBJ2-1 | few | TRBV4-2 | TGTGCCAGCAGCCAGGGGGAGGAGTGGGATTTTGGTGAGCAGTTCTTC | CASSQGEEWDFGEQFF
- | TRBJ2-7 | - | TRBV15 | TGTGCCACCAGCAGAGAGGGCAGTACCTACGAGCAGTACTTC | CATSREGSTYEQYF
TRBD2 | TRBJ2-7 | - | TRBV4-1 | TGCGCCAGCAGTCCCCGGGAGGGCCCCTACGAGCAGTACTTC | CASSPREGPYEQYF
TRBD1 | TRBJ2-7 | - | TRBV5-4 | TGTGCCAGCAGCTTGGGGTACAGGGGAAACGAGCAGTACTTC | CASSLGYRGNEQYF
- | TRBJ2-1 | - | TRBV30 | TGTGCCTGGAGTGTACTGCTCCCGGGGAATGAGCAGTTCTTC | CAWSVLLPGNEQFF
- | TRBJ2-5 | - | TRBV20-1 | TGCAGTGCCCAGGACCAAGAGACCCAGTACTTC | CSAQDQETQYF
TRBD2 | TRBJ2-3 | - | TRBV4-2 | TGTGCCAGCAGCCCGCGGGAGGGGGCAGATACGCAGTATTTT | CASSPREGADTQYF
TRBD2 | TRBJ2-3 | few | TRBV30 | TGTGCCTGGAGTGGACTAGCGCTTACAGATACGCAGTATTTT | CAWSGLALTDTQYF
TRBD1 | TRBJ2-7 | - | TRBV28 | TGTGCCAGCAGTGTCTCCGGGACAGGGTACTACGAGCAGTACTTC | CASSVSGTGYYEQYF
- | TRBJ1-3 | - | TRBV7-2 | TGTGCCAGCAGCTACAGGGTTGAAGGAAACACCATATATTTT | CASSYRVEGNTIYF
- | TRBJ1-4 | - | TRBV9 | TGTGCCAGCAGCGTTTTCGGCCAGGGACTGGATGAAAAACTGTTTTTT | CASSVFGQGLDEKLFF
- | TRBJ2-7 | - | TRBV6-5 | TGTGCCAGTCTGGACAGAGCCTCCTACGAGCAGTACTTC | CASLDRASYEQYF
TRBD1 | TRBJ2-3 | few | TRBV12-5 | TGTGCTAGTGGTTTAGTTCGGGACAGGGTCACAGATACGCAGTATTTT | CASGLVRDRVTDTQYF
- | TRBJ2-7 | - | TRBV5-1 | TGCGCCAGCACCGCCTTACAGGGATCCTACGAGCAGTACTTC | CASTALQGSYEQYF
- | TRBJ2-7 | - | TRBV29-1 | TGCAGCGTTGGTCTCTCACGGTTGGACGAGCAGTACTTC | CSVGLSRLDEQYF
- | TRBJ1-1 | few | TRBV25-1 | TGTGCCAGCAGTGAATCGGACCGCCTTGAAGCTTTCTTT | CASSESDRLEAFF
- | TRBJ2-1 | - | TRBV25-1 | TGTGCCAGCAGTGGGGGGACCGCGCTACCTGAGCAGTTCTTC | CASSGGTALPEQFF
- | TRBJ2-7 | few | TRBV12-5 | TGTGCTAGTGGTTTGTCAACAGGAGGCGGCAGTGTGTACTTC | CASGLSTGGGSVYF
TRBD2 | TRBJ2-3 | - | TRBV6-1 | TGTGCCACCAGGACTAGCGGCACAGATACGCAGTATTTT | CATRTSGTDTQYF
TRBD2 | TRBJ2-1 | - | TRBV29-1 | TGCAGCACAGGACTAGCGGGAAGGGGTGAGCAGTTCTTC | CSTGLAGRGEQFF
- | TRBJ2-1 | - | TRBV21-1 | TGTGCCAGCCTGACCTCCGGGACTAGCGGGAGCAATGAGCAGTTCTTC | CASLTSGTSGSNEQFF
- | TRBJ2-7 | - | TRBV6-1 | TGTGCCAGCAGCGTGACTGGCTACGAGCAGTACTTC | CASSVTGYEQYF
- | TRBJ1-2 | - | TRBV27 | TGTGCCAGCAGTTTGAAATCATGGGAGGGGTACTGGCAAGGCTACACCTTC | CASSLKSWEGYWQGYTF
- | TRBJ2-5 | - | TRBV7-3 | TGTGCCAGCAGCCTGGGACCCCAAGAGACCCAGTACTTC | CASSLGPQETQYF
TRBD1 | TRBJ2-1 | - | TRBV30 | TGTGCCTGGAGTTTTTCCGGGGACAGGGGGTGGAATGAGCAGTTCTTC | CAWSFSGDRGWNEQFF
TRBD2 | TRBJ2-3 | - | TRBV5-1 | TGCGCCAGCAGCTTGCCAGCGGGAGAAGATACGCAGTATTTT | CASSLPAGEDTQYF
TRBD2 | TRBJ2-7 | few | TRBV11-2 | TGTGCCAGCAGGCCTCCGGGACTAGCGCTCTACGAGCAGTACTTC | CASRPPGLALYEQYF
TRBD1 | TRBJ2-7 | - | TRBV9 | TGTGCCAGCAGCGTAGAAGGGGACAGTTACTACGAGCAGTACTTC | CASSVEGDSYYEQYF
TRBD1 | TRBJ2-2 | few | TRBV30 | TGTGCCTGGAGGACAGGGTCCACCGGGGAGCTGTTTTTT | CAWRTGSTGELFF
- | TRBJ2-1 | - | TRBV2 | TGTGCCAGCAGTCCCACTTGGACCTACAATGAGCAGTTCTTC | CASSPTWTYNEQFF
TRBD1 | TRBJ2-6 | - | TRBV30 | TGTGCCTGGAGTACCGGGACAGCTAACGTCCTGACTTTC | CAWSTGTANVLTF
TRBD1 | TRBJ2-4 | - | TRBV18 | TGTGCCAGCTCACCAGTTCGGGACAGGGGGAACATTCAGTACTTC | CASSPVRDRGNIQYF
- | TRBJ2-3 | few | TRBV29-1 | TGCAGCGTTGGGCTCAAGCTCACAGATACGCAGTATTTT | CSVGLKLTDTQYF
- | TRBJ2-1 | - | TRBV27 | TGTGCCACGCGACAGGACCTCTCCTACAATGAGCAGTTCTTC | CATRQDLSYNEQFF
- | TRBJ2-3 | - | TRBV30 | TGTGCCTGTAAGGGGGTCCCTCCAGATACGCAGTATTTT | CACKGVPPDTQYF
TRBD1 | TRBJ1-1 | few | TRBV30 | TGTGCCTGGGACACAGGGGGCACTGAAGCTTTCTTT | CAWDTGGTEAFF